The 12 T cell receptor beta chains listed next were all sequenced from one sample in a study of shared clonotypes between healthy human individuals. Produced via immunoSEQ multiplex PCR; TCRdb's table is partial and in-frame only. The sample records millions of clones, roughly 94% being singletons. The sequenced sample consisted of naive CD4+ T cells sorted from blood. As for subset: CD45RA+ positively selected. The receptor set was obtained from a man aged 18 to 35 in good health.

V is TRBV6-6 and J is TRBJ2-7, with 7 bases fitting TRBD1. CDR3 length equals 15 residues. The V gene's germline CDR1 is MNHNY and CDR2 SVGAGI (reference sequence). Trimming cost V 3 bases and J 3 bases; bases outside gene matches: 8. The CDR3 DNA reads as TGTGCCAGCAGTTATTCTGACAGGGCACTCTACGAGCAGTACTTC. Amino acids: CASSYSDRALYEQYF.

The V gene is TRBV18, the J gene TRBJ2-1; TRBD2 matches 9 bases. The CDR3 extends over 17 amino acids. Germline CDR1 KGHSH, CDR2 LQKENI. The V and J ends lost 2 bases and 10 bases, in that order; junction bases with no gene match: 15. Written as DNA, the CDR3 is TGTGCCAGCTCACCAGCGGCCGTGACTAGCGGTGTCAGGGAGCAGTTCTTC. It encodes CASSPAAVTSGVREQFF.

CDR3 coding DNA: TGTGCCAGCAGTGAGGCAGGGGGCAGTGAGCAGTTCTTC. As protein: CASSEAGGSEQFF. This sequence joins TRBV2 and TRBJ2-1; TRBD1 matches at 8 bases. The CDR3 extends over 13 amino acids. Per the germline V gene, CDR1 is SNHLY and CDR2 is FYNNEI. Trimming at V came to 3 bases and at J to 9 bases, leaving 4 bases not matched to a gene.

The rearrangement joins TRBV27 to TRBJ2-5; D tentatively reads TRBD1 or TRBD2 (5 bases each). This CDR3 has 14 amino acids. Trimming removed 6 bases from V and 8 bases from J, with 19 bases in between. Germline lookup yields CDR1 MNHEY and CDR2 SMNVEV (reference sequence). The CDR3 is CASRDTGRLETQYF. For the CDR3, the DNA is TGTGCCAGCAGGGACACGGGACGGCTGGAAACCCAGTACTTC.

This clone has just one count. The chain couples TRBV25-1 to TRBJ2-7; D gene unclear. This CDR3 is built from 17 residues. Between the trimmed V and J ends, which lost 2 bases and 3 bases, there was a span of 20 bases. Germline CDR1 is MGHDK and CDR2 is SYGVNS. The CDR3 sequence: CASSELSRGPVFYEQYF. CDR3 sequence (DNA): TGTGCCAGCAGTGAACTTTCGAGAGGACCAGTTTTCTACGAGCAGTACTTC.

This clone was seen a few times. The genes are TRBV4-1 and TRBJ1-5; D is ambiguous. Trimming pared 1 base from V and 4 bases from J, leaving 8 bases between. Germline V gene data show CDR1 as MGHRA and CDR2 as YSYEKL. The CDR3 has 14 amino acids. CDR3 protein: CASSQGVENQPQHF. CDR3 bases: TGCGCCAGCAGCCAAGGAGTAGAGAATCAGCCCCAGCATTTT.

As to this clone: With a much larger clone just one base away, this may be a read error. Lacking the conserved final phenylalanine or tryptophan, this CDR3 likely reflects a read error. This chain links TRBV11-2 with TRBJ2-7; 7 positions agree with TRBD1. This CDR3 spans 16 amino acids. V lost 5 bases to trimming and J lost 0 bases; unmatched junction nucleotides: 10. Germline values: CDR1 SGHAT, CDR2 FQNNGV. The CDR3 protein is CASSIRRQGPSYEQYS. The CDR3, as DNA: TGTGCCAGCAGCATCCGGCGACAGGGCCCCTCCTACGAGCAGTACTCC.

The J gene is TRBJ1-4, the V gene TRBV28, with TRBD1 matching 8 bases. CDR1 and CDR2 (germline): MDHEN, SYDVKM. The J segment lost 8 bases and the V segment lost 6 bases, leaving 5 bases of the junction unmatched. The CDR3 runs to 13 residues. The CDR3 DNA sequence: TGTGCCAGCAGCGGACAGGGTGTCGAAAAACTGTTTTTT. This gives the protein CASSGQGVEKLFF.

CDR3 bases: TGTGCCTGGAGTGTAGGGGGGACAGGGGGCAGGAAGACCCAGTACTTC. It specifies CAWSVGGTGGRKTQYF. The chain couples TRBV30 to TRBJ2-5, with TRBD1 matching 12 bases. In germline, CDR1 is GTSNPN, CDR2 SVGIG (reference sequence). The CDR3 is made up of 16 amino acids. Losses at the gene ends were 0 bases for V and 6 bases for J; bases not matched to a gene: 8. Full variable domain (missing parts from reference TRBV30 and TRBJ2-5): SQTIHQWPATLVQPVGSPLSLECTVEGTSNPNLYWYRQAAGRGLQLLFYSVGIGQISSEVPQNLSASRPQDRQFILSSKKLLLSDSGFYLCAWSVGGTGGRKTQYFGPGTRLLVL.

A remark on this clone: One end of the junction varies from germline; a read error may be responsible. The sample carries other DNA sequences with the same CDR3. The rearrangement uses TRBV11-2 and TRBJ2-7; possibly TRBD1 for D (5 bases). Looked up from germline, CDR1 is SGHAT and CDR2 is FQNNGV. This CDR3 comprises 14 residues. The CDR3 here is CASSLTQGSYEQYF. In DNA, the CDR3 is TGTGCCAGCAGCCTCACTCAGGGTTCCTACGAACAGTACTTC. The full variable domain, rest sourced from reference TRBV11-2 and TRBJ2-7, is EAGVAQSPRYKIIEKRQSVAFWCNPISGHATLYWYQQILGQGPKLLIQFQNNGVVDDSQLPKDRFSAERLKGVDSTLKIQPAKLEDSAVYLCASSLTQGSYEQYFGPGTRLTVT.

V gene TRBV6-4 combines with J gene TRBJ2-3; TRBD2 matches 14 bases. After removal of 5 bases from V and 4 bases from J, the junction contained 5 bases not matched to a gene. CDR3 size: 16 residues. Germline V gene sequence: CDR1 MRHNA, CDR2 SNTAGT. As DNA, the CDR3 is TGTGCCAGCAGTCCGGGGACTAGCGGGAGACCAGATACGCAGTATTTT. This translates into CASSPGTSGRPDTQYF.

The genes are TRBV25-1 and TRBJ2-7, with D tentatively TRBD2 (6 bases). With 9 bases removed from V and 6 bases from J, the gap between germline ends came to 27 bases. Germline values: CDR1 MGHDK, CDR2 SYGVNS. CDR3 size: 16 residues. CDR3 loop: CASKQTVLGGTGEQYF. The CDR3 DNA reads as TGTGCCAGTAAACAAACCGTGCTCGGGGGAACGGGCGAGCAGTACTTC.